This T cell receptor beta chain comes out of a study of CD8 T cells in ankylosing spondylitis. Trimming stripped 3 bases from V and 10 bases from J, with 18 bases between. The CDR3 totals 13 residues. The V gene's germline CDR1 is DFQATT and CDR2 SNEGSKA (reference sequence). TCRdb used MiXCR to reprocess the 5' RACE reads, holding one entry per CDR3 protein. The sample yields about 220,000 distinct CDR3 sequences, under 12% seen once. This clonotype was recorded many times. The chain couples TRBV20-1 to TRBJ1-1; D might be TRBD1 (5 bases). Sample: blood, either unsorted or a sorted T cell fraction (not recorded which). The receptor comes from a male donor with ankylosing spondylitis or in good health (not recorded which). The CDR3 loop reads CSASPFRDAGAFF. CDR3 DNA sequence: TGCAGTGCTAGCCCCTTCCGGGACGCCGGAGCTTTCTTT.